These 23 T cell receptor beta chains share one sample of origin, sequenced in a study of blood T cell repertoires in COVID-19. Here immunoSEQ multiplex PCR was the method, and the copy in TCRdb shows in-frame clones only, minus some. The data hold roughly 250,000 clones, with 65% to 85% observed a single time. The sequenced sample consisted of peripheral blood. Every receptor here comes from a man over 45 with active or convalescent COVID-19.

DNA of the CDR3: TGCGCCAGCAGCCCACAGGCTAACTATGGCTACACCTTC. This encodes CASSPQANYGYTF. The V and J genes are TRBV5-1 and TRBJ1-2; possibly TRBD1 for D (5 bases). The CDR3 contains 13 residues. Per the germline V gene, CDR1 is SGHRS and CDR2 is YFSETQ. The V end was cut by 4 bases, the J end by 0 bases, with 7 bases between.

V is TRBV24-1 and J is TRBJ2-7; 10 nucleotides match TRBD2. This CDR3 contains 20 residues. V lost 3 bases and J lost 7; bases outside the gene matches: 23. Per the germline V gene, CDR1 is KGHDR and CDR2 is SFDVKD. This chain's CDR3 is CATSDKPFPPSGGGRWEQYF. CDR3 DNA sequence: TGTGCCACCAGTGATAAGCCCTTTCCTCCTAGCGGGGGTGGTCGGTGGGAGCAGTACTTC.

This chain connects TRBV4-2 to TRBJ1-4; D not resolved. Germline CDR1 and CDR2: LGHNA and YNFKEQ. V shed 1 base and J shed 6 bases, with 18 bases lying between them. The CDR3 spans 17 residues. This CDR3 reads CASSQAGGVGLDEKLFF. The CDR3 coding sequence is TGTGCCAGCAGCCAAGCGGGAGGTGTCGGGTTGGATGAAAAACTGTTTTTT.

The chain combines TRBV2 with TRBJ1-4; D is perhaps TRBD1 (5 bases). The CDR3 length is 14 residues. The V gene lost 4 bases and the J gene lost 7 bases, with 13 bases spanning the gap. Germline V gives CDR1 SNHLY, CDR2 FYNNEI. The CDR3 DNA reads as TGTGCCAGCAGTGTGGAGGGGCTTGGTGAAAAACTGTTTTTT. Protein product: CASSVEGLGEKLFF. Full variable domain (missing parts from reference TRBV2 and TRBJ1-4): EPEVTQTPSHQVTQMGQEVILRCVPISNHLYFYWYRQILGQKVEFLVSFYNNEISEKSEIFDDQFSVERPDGSNFTLKIRSTKLEDSAMYFCASSVEGLGEKLFFGSGTQLSVL.

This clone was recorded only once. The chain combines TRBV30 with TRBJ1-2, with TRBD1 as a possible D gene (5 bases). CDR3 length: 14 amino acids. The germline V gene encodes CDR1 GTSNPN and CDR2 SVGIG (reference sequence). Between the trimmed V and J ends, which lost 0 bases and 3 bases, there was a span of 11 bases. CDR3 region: CAWSVRRQHYGYTF. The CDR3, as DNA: TGTGCCTGGAGTGTAAGGAGACAGCACTATGGCTACACCTTC. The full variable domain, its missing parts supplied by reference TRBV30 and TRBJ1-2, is SQTIHQWPATLVQPVGSPLSLECTVEGTSNPNLYWYRQAAGRGLQLLFYSVGIGQISSEVPQNLSASRPQDRQFILSSKKLLLSDSGFYLCAWSVRRQHYGYTFGSGTRLTVV.

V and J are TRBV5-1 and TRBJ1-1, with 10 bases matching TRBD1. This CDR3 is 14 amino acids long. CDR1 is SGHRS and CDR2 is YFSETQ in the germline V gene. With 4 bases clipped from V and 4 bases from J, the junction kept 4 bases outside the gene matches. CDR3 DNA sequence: TGCGCCAGCAGCCTGACAGGGGGCTCCACTGAAGCTTTCTTT. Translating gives CASSLTGGSTEAFF.

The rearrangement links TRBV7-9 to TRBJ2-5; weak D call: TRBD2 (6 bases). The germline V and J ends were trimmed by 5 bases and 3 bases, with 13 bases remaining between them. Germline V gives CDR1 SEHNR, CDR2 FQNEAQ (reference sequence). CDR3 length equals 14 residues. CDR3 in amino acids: CASSPGLEKETQYF. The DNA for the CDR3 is TGTGCCAGCAGCCCGGGACTGGAGAAAGAGACCCAGTACTTC.

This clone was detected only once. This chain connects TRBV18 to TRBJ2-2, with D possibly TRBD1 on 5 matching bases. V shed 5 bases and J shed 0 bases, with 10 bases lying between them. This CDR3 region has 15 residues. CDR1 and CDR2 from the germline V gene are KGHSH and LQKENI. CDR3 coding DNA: TGTGCCAGCTCAGAGGACATCTCGAACACCGGGGAGCTGTTTTTT. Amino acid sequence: CASSEDISNTGELFF. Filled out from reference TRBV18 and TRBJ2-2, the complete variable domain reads NAGVMQNPRHLVRRRGQEARLRCSPMKGHSHVYWYRQLPEEGLKFMVYLQKENIIDESGMPKERFSAEFPKEGPSILRIQQVVRGDSAAYFCASSEDISNTGELFFGEGSRLTVL.

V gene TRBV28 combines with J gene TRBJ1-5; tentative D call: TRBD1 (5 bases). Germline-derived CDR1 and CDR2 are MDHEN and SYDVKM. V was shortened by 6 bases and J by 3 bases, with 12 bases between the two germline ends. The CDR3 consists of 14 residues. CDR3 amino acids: CASRGLLVNQPQHF. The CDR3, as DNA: TGTGCCAGCAGGGGACTGTTAGTCAATCAGCCCCAGCATTTT. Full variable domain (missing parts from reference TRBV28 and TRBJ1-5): DVKVTQSSRYLVKRTGEKVFLECVQDMDHENMFWYRQDPGLGLRLIYFSYDVKMKEKGDIPEGYSVSREKKERFSLILESASTNQTSMYLCASRGLLVNQPQHFGDGTRLSIL.

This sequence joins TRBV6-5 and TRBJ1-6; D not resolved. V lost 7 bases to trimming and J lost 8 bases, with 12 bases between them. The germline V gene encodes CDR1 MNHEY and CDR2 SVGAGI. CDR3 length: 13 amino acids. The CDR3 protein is CASKWTLDSPLHF. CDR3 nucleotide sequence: TGTGCCAGCAAGTGGACTCTCGATTCACCCCTCCACTTT.

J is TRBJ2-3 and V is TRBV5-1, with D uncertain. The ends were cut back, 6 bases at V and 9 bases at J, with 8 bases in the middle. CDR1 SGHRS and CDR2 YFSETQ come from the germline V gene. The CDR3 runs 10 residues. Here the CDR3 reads CASTNGTQYF. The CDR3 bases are TGCGCCAGCACCAATGGCACGCAGTATTTT.

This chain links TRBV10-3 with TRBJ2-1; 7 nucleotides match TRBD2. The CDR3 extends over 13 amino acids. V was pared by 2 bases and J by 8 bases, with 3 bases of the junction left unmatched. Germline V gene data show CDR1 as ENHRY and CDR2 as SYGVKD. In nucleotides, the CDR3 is TGTGCCATCAGTGAGCGGGGGGTGGATGAGCAGTTCTTC. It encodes CAISERGVDEQFF.

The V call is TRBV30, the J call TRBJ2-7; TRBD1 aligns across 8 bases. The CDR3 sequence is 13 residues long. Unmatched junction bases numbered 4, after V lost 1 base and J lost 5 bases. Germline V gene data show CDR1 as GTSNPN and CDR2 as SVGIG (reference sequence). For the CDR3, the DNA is TGTGCCTGGAGTGAGGACAGGGACCACGAGCAGTACTTC. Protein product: CAWSEDRDHEQYF. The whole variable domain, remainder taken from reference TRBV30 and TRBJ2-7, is SQTIHQWPATLVQPVGSPLSLECTVEGTSNPNLYWYRQAAGRGLQLLFYSVGIGQISSEVPQNLSASRPQDRQFILSSKKLLLSDSGFYLCAWSEDRDHEQYFGPGTRLTVT.

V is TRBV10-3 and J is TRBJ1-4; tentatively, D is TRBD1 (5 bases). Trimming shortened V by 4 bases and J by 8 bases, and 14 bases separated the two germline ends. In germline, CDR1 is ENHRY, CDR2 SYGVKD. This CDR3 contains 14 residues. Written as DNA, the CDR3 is TGTGCCATCAGTGGGAAGGGGCTGGGGGAAAAACTGTTTTTT. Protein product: CAISGKGLGEKLFF.

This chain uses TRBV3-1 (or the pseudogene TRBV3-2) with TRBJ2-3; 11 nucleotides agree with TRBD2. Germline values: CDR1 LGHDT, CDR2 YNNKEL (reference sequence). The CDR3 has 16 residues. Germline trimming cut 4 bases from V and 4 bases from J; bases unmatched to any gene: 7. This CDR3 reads CASSRASGGRADTQYF. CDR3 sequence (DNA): TGTGCCAGCAGCCGAGCTAGCGGGGGGCGTGCAGATACGCAGTATTTT.

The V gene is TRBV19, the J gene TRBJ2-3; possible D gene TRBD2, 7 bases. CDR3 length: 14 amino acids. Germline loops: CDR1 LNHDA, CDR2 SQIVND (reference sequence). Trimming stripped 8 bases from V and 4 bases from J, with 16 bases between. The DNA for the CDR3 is TGTGCCAGTGGGGAGGGGGGCGGTTCAGATACGCAGTATTTT. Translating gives CASGEGGGSDTQYF.

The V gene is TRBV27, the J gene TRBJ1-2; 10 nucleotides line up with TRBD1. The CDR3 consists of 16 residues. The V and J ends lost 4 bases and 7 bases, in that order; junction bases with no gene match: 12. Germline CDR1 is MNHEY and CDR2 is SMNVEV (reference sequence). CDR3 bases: TGTGCCAGCAGTTCACAGACAGGGGGCGCTTATACTGGCTACACCTTC. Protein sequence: CASSSQTGGAYTGYTF.

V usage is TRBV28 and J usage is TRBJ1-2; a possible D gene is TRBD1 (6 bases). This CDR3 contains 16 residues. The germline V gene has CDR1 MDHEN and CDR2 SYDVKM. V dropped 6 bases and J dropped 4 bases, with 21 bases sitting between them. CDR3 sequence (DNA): TGTGCCAGCAGCAGTTTTCCACCGAGACAGGTCTATGGCTACACCTTC. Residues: CASSSFPPRQVYGYTF.

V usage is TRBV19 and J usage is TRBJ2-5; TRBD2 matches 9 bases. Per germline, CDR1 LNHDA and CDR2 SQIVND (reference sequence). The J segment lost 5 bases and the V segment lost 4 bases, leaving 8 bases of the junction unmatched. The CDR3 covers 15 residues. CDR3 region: CASSRAGGPLETQYF. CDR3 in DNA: TGTGCCAGTAGTAGGGCGGGGGGGCCTTTGGAGACCCAGTACTTC.

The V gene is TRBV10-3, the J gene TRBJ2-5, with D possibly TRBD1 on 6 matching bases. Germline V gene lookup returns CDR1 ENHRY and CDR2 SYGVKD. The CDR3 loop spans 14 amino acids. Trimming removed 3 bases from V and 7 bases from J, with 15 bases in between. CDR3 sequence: CAISDEAGVGTQYF. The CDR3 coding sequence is TGTGCCATCAGTGATGAGGCAGGGGTGGGGACCCAGTACTTC.

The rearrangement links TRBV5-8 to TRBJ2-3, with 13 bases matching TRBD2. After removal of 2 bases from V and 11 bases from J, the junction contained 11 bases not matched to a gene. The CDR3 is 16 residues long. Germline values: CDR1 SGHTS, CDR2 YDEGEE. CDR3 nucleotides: TGTGCCAGCAGCTTAAGGACTAGCGGGGGCCGGGCCGGGCAGTATTTT. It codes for CASSLRTSGGRAGQYF.

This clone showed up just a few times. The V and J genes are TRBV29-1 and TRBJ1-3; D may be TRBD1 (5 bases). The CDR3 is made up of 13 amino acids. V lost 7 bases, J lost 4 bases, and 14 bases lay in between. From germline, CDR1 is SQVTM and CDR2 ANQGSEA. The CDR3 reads CSALLTAGNTIYF. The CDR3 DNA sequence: TGCAGCGCACTACTGACAGCGGGAAACACCATATATTTT. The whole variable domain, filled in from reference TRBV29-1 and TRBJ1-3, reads SAVISQKPSRDICQRGTSLTIQCQVDSQVTMMFWYRQQPGQSLTLIATANQGSEATYESGFVIDKFPISRPNLTFSTLTVSNMSPEDSSIYLCSALLTAGNTIYFGEGSWLTVV.

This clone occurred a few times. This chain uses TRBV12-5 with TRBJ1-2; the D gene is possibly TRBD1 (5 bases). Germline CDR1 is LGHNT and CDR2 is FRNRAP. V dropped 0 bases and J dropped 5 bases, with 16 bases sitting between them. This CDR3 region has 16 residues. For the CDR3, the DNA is TGTGCTAGTGGTTTGGTACGTAACAGGCGGGATTATGGCTACACCTTC. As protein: CASGLVRNRRDYGYTF.